Following are 26 T cell receptor beta chains from one sample sequenced in a study of blood T cells in healthy people across ages. A sample-barcoded 5' primer and a J-beta primer mix were used in a second PCR of roughly 7 to 11 cycles. One entry per CDR3 protein, called by TCRdb with MiXCR from the 5' RACE reads. The data contain about 1,400,000 distinct CDR3 sequences, 42% of them singletons. Sequencing used blood. These receptors originate from a woman under 30 in good health.

This clonotype was detected only a few times. V is TRBV14 and J is TRBJ2-3; D possibly corresponds to TRBD2 (6 bases). Trimming removed 2 bases at V and 4 bases at J, with 10 bases between. CDR1 and CDR2 from the germline V gene are SGHDN and FVKESK. The CDR3 sequence is 14 residues long. The CDR3 reads CASSQRGIADTQYF. CDR3 DNA: TGTGCCAGCAGCCAACGGGGGATCGCAGATACGCAGTATTTT.

The rearrangement uses TRBV20-1 and TRBJ2-3; TRBD1 matches at 8 bases. The CDR3 runs 15 residues. CDR1 DFQATT and CDR2 SNEGSKA come from the germline V gene (reference sequence). The ends lost 1 base at V and 0 bases at J; junction bases unmatched: 3. The CDR3 here is CSARGTGGSTDTQYF. The DNA of the CDR3 is TGCAGTGCTAGAGGAACAGGGGGGAGCACAGATACGCAGTATTTT.

V gene TRBV5-6 combines with J gene TRBJ2-3; no clear D gene. CDR1 and CDR2 from the germline V gene are SGHDT and YYEEEE. There are 15 residues in the CDR3. Trimming took off 4 bases at V and 2 bases at J, with 14 bases between the two ends. CDR3 loop: CASSKEPPHTDTQYF. The DNA of the CDR3 is TGTGCCAGCAGCAAAGAACCGCCGCACACAGATACGCAGTATTTT.

The DNA of the CDR3 is TGTGCCAGCAGCTTAGTCGCCGGTGGAACAGGGTTGGGGGAGCAGTACTTC. Encoded protein: CASSLVAGGTGLGEQYF. The chain couples TRBV11-2 to TRBJ2-4; D perhaps matches TRBD1 (6 bases). Germline V gene data show CDR1 as SGHAT and CDR2 as FQNNGV. V shed 1 base and J shed 13 bases, with 26 bases lying between them. The CDR3 is made up of 17 amino acids.

The sample holds a few counts of this clonotype. CDR3 sequence reads: CASSTTQGGLNEQYF. DNA of the CDR3: TGTGCCAGCAGCACAACACAGGGTGGCCTCAACGAGCAGTACTTC. The rearrangement links TRBV13 to TRBJ2-7; the D gene is possibly TRBD1 (6 bases). CDR3 length equals 15 residues. V was pared by 5 bases and J by 5 bases, with 19 bases between. Looked up from germline, CDR1 is PRHDT and CDR2 is FYEKMQ (reference sequence).

This clonotype was seen only once. This rearrangement joins TRBV20-1 to TRBJ1-1, with 8 bases matching TRBD1. The CDR3 covers 14 residues. The germline gives CDR1 DFQATT, CDR2 SNEGSKA (reference sequence). The junction had 8 bases not matched to a gene; V was cut back by 2 bases and J by 6 bases. The CDR3 nucleotides read TGCAGTGCTAGACTCGGGACAGGAGGACCTGAAGCTTTCTTT. Protein: CSARLGTGGPEAFF.

The chain employs TRBV7-9 and TRBJ2-5; tentatively, D is TRBD1 (6 bases). This CDR3 region has 15 residues. CDR1 is SEHNR, CDR2 FQNEAQ, per germline (reference sequence). The V and J ends lost 5 bases and 1 base respectively, with 14 bases between them. CDR3 DNA: TGTGCCAGCAGCCTTTCGGACAGAATCCAAGAGACCCAGTACTTC. This translates into CASSLSDRIQETQYF.

This sequence joins TRBV29-1 and TRBJ2-5; TRBD1 matches 7 bases. CDR1 and CDR2 from the germline V gene are SQVTM and ANQGSEA. J gave up 5 bases and V 2 bases, and 5 bases lay outside the gene matches. This CDR3 has 13 amino acids. CDR3 sequence reads: CSVEFTGVETQYF. The CDR3 DNA follows: TGCAGCGTTGAATTCACAGGGGTGGAGACCCAGTACTTC.

This clonotype showed up just a few times. The V call is TRBV10-3, the J call TRBJ1-2, with unresolved D. The CDR3 runs 14 residues. Trimming cost V 0 bases and J 5 bases, with 10 bases left between them. Germline loops: CDR1 ENHRY, CDR2 SYGVKD. CDR3 residues: CAISESEPPYGYTF. The CDR3, as DNA: TGTGCCATCAGTGAGTCAGAACCTCCATATGGCTACACCTTC.

There are a few counts of this clonotype. V gene TRBV10-3 combines with J gene TRBJ1-6; no firm D call. Trimming took off 6 bases at V and 8 bases at J, with 20 bases between the two ends. Germline V gene lookup returns CDR1 ENHRY and CDR2 SYGVKD. CDR3 size: 16 residues. The CDR3 DNA follows: TGTGCCATCAGATCAAGGACGGAACCTAGGGATTCACCCCTCCACTTT. This sequence encodes CAIRSRTEPRDSPLHF.

The CDR3 region is CAIGLSPYYGYTF. CDR3 DNA: TGTGCCATCGGGTTGAGCCCCTACTATGGCTACACCTTC. The V and J genes are TRBV10-3 and TRBJ1-2; the D is unclear. The CDR3 has 13 amino acids. The germline V and J ends were trimmed by 8 bases and 3 bases, with 13 bases remaining between them. CDR1 is ENHRY and CDR2 is SYGVKD in the germline V gene.

This clonotype was detected a few times. CDR3 sequence (DNA): TGTGCCAGCAGTCAAACAGGGTTGTACACCTTC. Its translation is CASSQTGLYTF. This chain connects TRBV6-6 to TRBJ1-2; TRBD1 might be the D (6 bases). Germline CDR1 is MNHNY and CDR2 is SVGAGI (reference sequence). The CDR3 is made up of 11 amino acids. Trimming took 5 bases from V and 11 from J, leaving 12 bases between them.

This clonotype has a handful of counts. This chain joins TRBV7-3 and TRBJ2-1; 7 bases match TRBD1. Trimming removed 3 bases from V and 5 bases from J; junction bases left unmatched: 4. Germline V lookup: CDR1 SGHTA, CDR2 FQGTGA. The length of the CDR3 is 14 residues. The CDR3 DNA follows: TGTGCCAGCAGCTTGACGGGACAGAACAATGAGCAGTTCTTC. Translation: CASSLTGQNNEQFF.

This clonotype was detected only a few times. The chain uses TRBV20-1 and TRBJ2-7, with D perhaps TRBD1 or TRBD2 (5 bases each). Trimming shortened V by 6 bases and J by 0 bases, and 18 bases separated the two germline ends. From germline, CDR1 is DFQATT and CDR2 SNEGSKA (reference sequence). CDR3 length: 15 amino acids. The CDR3 nucleotides are TGCAGTGCCCCCCCCGGGGCCCCCAGCTCCTACGAGCAGTACTTC. As protein: CSAPPGAPSSYEQYF.

This chain connects TRBV10-3 to TRBJ1-2; maybe TRBD1 (6 bases). Germline V lookup: CDR1 ENHRY, CDR2 SYGVKD. V was clipped by 6 bases and J by 6 bases, with 14 bases between them. This CDR3 comprises 13 residues. The CDR3 sequence: CAIRAGGGNGYTF. The CDR3 nucleotides read TGTGCCATCAGGGCGGGGGGCGGCAATGGCTACACCTTC.

This clonotype was seen a few times. The chain employs TRBV3-1 and TRBJ1-2, with a weak D call TRBD1 (5 bases). The germline CDR1 and CDR2 sequences are LGHDT and YNNKEL (reference sequence). The CDR3 is 13 residues long. V lost 1 base and J lost 8, with 11 bases in between. The chain's CDR3 is CASSQARENGYTF. CDR3 nucleotides: TGTGCCAGCAGCCAAGCCAGGGAGAACGGCTACACCTTC.

The chain joins TRBV19 to TRBJ1-1, with 9 bases that match TRBD1. CDR1 is LNHDA, CDR2 SQIVND, per germline (reference sequence). The CDR3 contains 16 residues. The J segment lost 1 base and the V segment lost 5 bases, leaving 8 bases of the junction unmatched. DNA of the CDR3: TGTGCCAGTAGTTTCACCGGGACAGGGCGGAACACTGAAGCTTTCTTT. Its translation: CASSFTGTGRNTEAFF.

This chain joins TRBV4-2 and TRBJ2-5; D possibly uses TRBD1 or TRBD2 (5 bases each). Per the germline V gene, CDR1 is LGHNA and CDR2 is YNFKEQ. This CDR3 contains 14 residues. Trimming took 0 bases from V and 9 from J, leaving 14 bases between them. CDR3 nucleotide sequence: TGTGCCAGCAGCCAAGATGGGGGTGAAATGGCCCAGTACTTC. This sequence encodes CASSQDGGEMAQYF.

This clonotype was seen more than once but under ten times. CDR3 DNA sequence: TGTGCCATCAGTGAACGGACGGGGGGGACCACAGATACGCAGTATTTT. Amino acids: CAISERTGGTTDTQYF. The genes are TRBV10-3 and TRBJ2-3; 8 bases line up with TRBD2. The CDR3 contains 16 residues. The trim removed 3 bases at V and 2 bases at J, leaving 7 bases unmatched. CDR1 is ENHRY, CDR2 SYGVKD, per germline.

This clonotype was counted between two and nine times. V and J are TRBV7-9 and TRBJ1-2, with a weak D call TRBD1 (6 bases). Germline loops: CDR1 SEHNR, CDR2 FQNEAQ (reference sequence). This CDR3 has 12 residues. Trimming removed 5 bases from V and 4 bases from J, with 8 bases in between. The CDR3 sequence: CASSRDIYGYTF. In DNA form, the CDR3 reads TGTGCCAGCAGCCGGGACATCTATGGCTACACCTTC. The variable domain in full, with the rest retrieved from reference TRBV7-9 and TRBJ1-2, is DTGVSQNPRHKITKRGQNVTFRCDPISEHNRLYWYRQTLGQGPEFLTYFQNEAQLEKSRLLSDRFSAERPKGSFSTLEIQRTEQGDSAMYLCASSRDIYGYTFGSGTRLTVV.

The V call is TRBV6-2 or TRBV6-3, the J call TRBJ1-5; D is perhaps TRBD1 (6 bases). The CDR3 loop spans 17 amino acids. Germline lookup yields CDR1 MNHEY and CDR2 SVGEGT. The V end lost 2 bases, the J end lost 2 bases, and 16 bases lay between the germline ends. The CDR3 DNA follows: TGTGCCAGCAGTTACAACAGGGAGGTCTATGGCAATCAGCCCCAGCATTTT. Residues: CASSYNREVYGNQPQHF.

The genes are TRBV20-1 and TRBJ2-3; D tentatively fits TRBD1 or TRBD2 (5 bases each). Trimming cost V 5 bases and J 6 bases, with 9 bases left between them. Germline CDR1 and CDR2: DFQATT and SNEGSKA (reference sequence). There are 11 residues in the CDR3. CDR3 loop: CSAGTGDTQYF. The CDR3 DNA follows: TGCAGTGCTGGGACGGGGGATACGCAGTATTTT.

This chain links TRBV4-2 with TRBJ1-2; D might be TRBD1 (5 bases). Germline CDR1 reads LGHNA; CDR2 reads YNFKEQ. V was trimmed by 0 bases and J by 7 bases, leaving 12 bases between them. The CDR3 length is 14 residues. CDR3 bases: TGTGCCAGCAGCCAAGAAGGCAGGGAGGGTGGCTACACCTTC. Translated: CASSQEGREGGYTF.

V is TRBV10-3 and J is TRBJ1-1; possibly TRBD1 for D (6 bases). CDR1 and CDR2 (germline): ENHRY, SYGVKD. Trimming shortened V by 3 bases and J by 2 bases, and 16 bases separated the two germline ends. CDR3 length: 16 amino acids. Here the CDR3 reads CAISDVAGTLNTEAFF. In DNA, the CDR3 is TGTGCCATCAGTGATGTTGCGGGGACATTAAACACTGAAGCTTTCTTT.

The CDR3 spells CASSSEDRREYF. The CDR3 nucleotides read TGTGCCAGCAGCTCAGAGGACAGGCGGGAGTACTTC. The rearrangement links TRBV5-5 to TRBJ2-7; TRBD1 aligns across 7 bases. Trimming removed 3 bases from V and 11 bases from J; junction bases left unmatched: 8. Germline-derived CDR1 and CDR2 are SGHKS and YYEKEE (reference sequence). This CDR3 is built from 12 residues.

This rearrangement joins TRBV5-1 to TRBJ2-1, with 8 bases fitting TRBD1. This CDR3 comprises 14 residues. Trimming took 5 bases from V and 15 from J; bases not matched to a gene: 16. Germline CDR1 SGHRS, CDR2 YFSETQ. The CDR3 DNA reads TGCGCCAGCAGTCGAGCCGGCGCGGACAGGGTCTCGTTCTTC. Residues: CASSRAGADRVSFF.